This TCR beta chain was captured by sequencing in a study of blood T cell repertoires in COVID-19. Sequenced by immunoSEQ multiplex PCR; TCRdb stores in-frame clones only, minus some. Of about 76,000 clones in the sample, over 70% were seen once. Deletions cut 1 base from V and 1 base from J, with 4 bases between. CDR1 and CDR2 (germline): MDHEN, SYDVKM. This CDR3 is built from 13 residues. The gene calls are TRBV28 and TRBJ1-1; D is unresolved. The sequenced sample was peripheral blood. This receptor was identified in a man aged 45-65 years with active COVID-19. The CDR3 spells CASSLLQNTEAFF. As DNA, the CDR3 is TGTGCCAGCAGTTTATTACAGAACACTGAAGCTTTCTTT. The variable domain in full, with the rest retrieved from reference TRBV28 and TRBJ1-1, is DVKVTQSSRYLVKRTGEKVFLECVQDMDHENMFWYRQDPGLGLRLIYFSYDVKMKEKGDIPEGYSVSREKKERFSLILESASTNQTSMYLCASSLLQNTEAFFGQGTRLTVV.